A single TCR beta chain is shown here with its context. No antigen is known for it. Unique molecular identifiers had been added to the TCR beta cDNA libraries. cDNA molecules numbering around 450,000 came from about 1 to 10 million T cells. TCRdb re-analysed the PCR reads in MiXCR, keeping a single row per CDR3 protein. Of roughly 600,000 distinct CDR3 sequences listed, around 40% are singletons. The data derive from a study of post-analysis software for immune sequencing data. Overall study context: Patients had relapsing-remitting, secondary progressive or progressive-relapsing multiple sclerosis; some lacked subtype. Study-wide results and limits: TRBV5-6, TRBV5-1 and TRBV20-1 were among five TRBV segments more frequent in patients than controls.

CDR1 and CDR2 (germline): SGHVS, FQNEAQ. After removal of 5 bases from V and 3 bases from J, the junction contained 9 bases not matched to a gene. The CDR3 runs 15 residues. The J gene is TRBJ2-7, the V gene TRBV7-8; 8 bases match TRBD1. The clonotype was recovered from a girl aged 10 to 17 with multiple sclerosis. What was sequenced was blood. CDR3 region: CASSLRDRPLYEQYF. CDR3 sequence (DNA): TGTGCCAGCAGCCTCCGGGACAGGCCCCTCTACGAGCAGTACTTC.